Sequencing of this TCR beta chain was carried out in a study of CD8+CD57+ T cells in acquired aplastic anemia (dated by TCRdb to between 2017 and 2018). As for the study more broadly: A mean of about 3.2 ug of DNA, ranging from roughly 0.2 to 27.4 ug, was extracted from sorted CD4+ and CD8+ cells. An average of around 10 million reads for CD4+ cells and 12 million or so reads for CD8+ cells was obtained from healthy donor samples. Overall study results and their limits: Patients and healthy controls showed no significant difference in CD8+ Simpson's diversity (P=0.060). Some 31 CD8+ CDR3 sequences were shared between patients and controls but appeared highly expressed in patients and within their immunodominant clones.

Genomic DNA was used as template for profiling of TCR beta VDJ combinations and CDR3 sequences. TCR repertoire sequencing was run on an Illumina HiSeq 2000. On the authors' methods: Repertoires were assessed using TRBV/TRBJ rearrangement plots, CDR3 size and DJ length profiles, and Simpson's diversity index. The immunodominant clone was defined as the most abundant DNA sequence in deep sequencing data. CDR3 amino acid sequences were screened for sharing across subjects and were compared with published repertoires and the VDJdb database. In TCRdb, the public reads were trimmed at Q25 with fastp and aligned with MiXCR, with productive beta chains retained. Rows matching on CDR3 protein sequence are summarized as one entry with the most common DNA and genes. The authors' filters were not applied to this entry. The sample table shows 90,000 to 120,000 distinct CDR3 sequences, and approximately 48% are seen once. The top ten clonotypes cover under 35% of the sample.

In the case of this clonotype: No cognate antigen has been identified for it. No base-level quality is on record; no much larger clone is a single base apart.

Between the V and J ends, shortened by 1 base and 4 bases respectively, the junction contains 13 bases. As encoded in the germline V gene, CDR1 is MGHDK while CDR2 is SYGVNS. The CDR3 runs 15 amino acids, cysteine and phenylalanine included. Only the CDR3 DNA stays, 45 bases, in frame from base 1. In the study, sorted CD4+ and CD8+ blood T cells from patients with severe aplastic anemia and from healthy subjects underwent deep sequencing of TCR repertoires. Ficoll-Paque density gradient centrifugation was used to isolate peripheral blood mononuclear cells. Before DNA was extracted, CD4+ and CD8+ T cells were sorted using either FACS or magnetic beads.

This sequence was found in a human donor in good health, serving as a control. Specimen: sorted CD4+, CD8+, or CD8+CD57+ T cells (not recorded which) from PBMCs. Rearrangement joined TRBV25-1 to TRBJ2-5; the D gene lacks a confident call. The nucleotides are TGTGCCAGCAGTGAATTCGTTGTAACGGGAGAGACCCAGTACTTC. Its product reads: CASSEFVVTGETQYF.